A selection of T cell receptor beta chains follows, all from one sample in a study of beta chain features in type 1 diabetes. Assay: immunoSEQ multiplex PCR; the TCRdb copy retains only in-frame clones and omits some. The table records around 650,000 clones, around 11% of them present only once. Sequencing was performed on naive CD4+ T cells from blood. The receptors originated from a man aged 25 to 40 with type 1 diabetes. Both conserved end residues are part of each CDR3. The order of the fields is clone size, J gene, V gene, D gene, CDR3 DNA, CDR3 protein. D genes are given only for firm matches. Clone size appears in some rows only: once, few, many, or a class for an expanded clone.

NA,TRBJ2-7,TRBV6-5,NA,TGTGCCAGCAGTTATCGCGACCCCTCCTACGAGCAGTACTTC,CASSYRDPSYEQYF
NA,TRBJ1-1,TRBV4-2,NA,TGTGCCAGCAGCCAAGATGGGGGAGGGTTCAACACTGAAGCTTTCTTT,CASSQDGGGFNTEAFF
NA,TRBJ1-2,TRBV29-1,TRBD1,TGCAGCGTGGACATTGCGACAGGGGATGGCTACACCTTC,CSVDIATGDGYTF
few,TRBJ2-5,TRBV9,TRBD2,TGTGCCAGCAGCGTAGTAGCGGGGGGGTTAGAGACCCAGTACTTC,CASSVVAGGLETQYF
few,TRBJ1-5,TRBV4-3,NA,TGCGCCAGCAGCCAGGGTTCTACCGGCAATCAGCCCCAGCATTTT,CASSQGSTGNQPQHF
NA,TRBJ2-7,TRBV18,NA,TGTGCCAGCTCAACTCTCTACGAGCAGTACTTC,CASSTLYEQYF
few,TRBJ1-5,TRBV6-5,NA,TGTGCCAGCCGTTCGGGGCCGGGGCAGCCCCAGCATTTT,CASRSGPGQPQHF
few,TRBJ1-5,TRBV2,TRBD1,TGTGCCAGCAACCAGGGGGCGCGGGAGCAGCCCCAGCATTTT,CASNQGAREQPQHF
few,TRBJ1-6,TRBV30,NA,TGTGCCTGGACGGCGCAAGCCTATAATTCACCCCTCCACTTT,CAWTAQAYNSPLHF
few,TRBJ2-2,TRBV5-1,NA,TGCGCCAGCAGCTTGTTGTCCGTGGCCGGGGAGCTGTTTTTT,CASSLLSVAGELFF
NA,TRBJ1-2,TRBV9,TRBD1,TGTGCCAGCAGCGTAGAGAGATCGACAGGGGGGGACTATGGCTACACCTTC,CASSVERSTGGDYGYTF
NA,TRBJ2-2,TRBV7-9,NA,TGTGCCAGCAGCTTAGATATCGCCGGGGAGCTGTTTTTT,CASSLDIAGELFF
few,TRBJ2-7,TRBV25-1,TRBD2,TGTGCCAGCAGTAAAGCGGGGAGCTCCTACGAGCAGTACTTC,CASSKAGSSYEQYF
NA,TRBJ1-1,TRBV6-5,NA,TGTGCCAGCAGCATCTCACTGGGGAACACTGAAGCTTTCTTT,CASSISLGNTEAFF